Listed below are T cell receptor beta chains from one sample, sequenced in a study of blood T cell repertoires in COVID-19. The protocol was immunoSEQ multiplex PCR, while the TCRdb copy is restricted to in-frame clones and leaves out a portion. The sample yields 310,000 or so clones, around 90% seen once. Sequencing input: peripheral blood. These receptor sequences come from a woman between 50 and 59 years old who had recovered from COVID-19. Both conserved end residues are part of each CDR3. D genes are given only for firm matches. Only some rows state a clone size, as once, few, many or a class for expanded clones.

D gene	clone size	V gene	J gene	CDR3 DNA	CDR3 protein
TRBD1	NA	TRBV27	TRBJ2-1	TGTGCCAGCAGTCTTCGACAGGGGTCCCACAATGAGCAGTTCTTC	CASSLRQGSHNEQFF
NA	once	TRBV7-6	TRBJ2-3	TGTGCCAGCAGCAGCCCCCCTTGGTCTAGCACAGATACGCAGTATTTT	CASSSPPWSSTDTQYF
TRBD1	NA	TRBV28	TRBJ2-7	TGTGCCAGCAGTTCGACAGGGTGGGCCTACGAGCAGTACTTC	CASSSTGWAYEQYF
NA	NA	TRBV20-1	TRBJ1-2	TGCAGTGCCTGGGCCTATGGCTACACCTTC	CSAWAYGYTF
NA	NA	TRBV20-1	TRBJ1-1	TGCAGTGCAACTGCTAACACTGAAGCTTTCTTT	CSATANTEAFF
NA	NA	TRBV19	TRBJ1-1	TGTGCCAGTAGTTTCCGGACAGCGCAGACCACTGAAGCTTTCTTT	CASSFRTAQTTEAFF
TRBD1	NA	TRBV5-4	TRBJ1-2	TGTGCCAGCAGAGTGAACACAGGGGACTATGGCTACACCTTC	CASRVNTGDYGYTF
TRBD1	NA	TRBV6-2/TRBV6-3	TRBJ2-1	TGTGCCAGCAGTTACCCGGACAGGGGCTACAATGAGCAGTTCTTC	CASSYPDRGYNEQFF
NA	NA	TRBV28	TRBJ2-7	TGTGCCAGCAGTCCCCCAGCGCTTACCTACGAGCAGTACTTC	CASSPPALTYEQYF
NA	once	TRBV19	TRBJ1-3	TGTGCCACGGCCGGGACACGTGGAAACACCATATATTTT	CATAGTRGNTIYF
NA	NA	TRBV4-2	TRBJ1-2	TGTGCCAGCAGCCTAACACCCGGGACTTACTATGGCTACACCTTC	CASSLTPGTYYGYTF
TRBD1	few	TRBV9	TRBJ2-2	TGTGCCAGCAGCGCCCACAGGGGGCGCAACACCGGGGAGCTGTTTTTT	CASSAHRGRNTGELFF
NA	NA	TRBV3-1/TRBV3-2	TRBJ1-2	TGTGCCAGCAGCTCAGGGAATGGCTACACCTTC	CASSSGNGYTF
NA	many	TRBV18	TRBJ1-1	TGTGCCAGCTCACCATACAGGGATGACACTGAAGCTTTCTTT	CASSPYRDDTEAFF
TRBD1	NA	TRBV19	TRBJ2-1	TGTGCCAGTAGCGGATGGACAGGTCGGCTCGGTGAGCAGTTCTTC	CASSGWTGRLGEQFF
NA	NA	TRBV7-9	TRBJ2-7	TGTGCCAGCAGCCTGACACACGTCTACGAGCAGTACTTC	CASSLTHVYEQYF